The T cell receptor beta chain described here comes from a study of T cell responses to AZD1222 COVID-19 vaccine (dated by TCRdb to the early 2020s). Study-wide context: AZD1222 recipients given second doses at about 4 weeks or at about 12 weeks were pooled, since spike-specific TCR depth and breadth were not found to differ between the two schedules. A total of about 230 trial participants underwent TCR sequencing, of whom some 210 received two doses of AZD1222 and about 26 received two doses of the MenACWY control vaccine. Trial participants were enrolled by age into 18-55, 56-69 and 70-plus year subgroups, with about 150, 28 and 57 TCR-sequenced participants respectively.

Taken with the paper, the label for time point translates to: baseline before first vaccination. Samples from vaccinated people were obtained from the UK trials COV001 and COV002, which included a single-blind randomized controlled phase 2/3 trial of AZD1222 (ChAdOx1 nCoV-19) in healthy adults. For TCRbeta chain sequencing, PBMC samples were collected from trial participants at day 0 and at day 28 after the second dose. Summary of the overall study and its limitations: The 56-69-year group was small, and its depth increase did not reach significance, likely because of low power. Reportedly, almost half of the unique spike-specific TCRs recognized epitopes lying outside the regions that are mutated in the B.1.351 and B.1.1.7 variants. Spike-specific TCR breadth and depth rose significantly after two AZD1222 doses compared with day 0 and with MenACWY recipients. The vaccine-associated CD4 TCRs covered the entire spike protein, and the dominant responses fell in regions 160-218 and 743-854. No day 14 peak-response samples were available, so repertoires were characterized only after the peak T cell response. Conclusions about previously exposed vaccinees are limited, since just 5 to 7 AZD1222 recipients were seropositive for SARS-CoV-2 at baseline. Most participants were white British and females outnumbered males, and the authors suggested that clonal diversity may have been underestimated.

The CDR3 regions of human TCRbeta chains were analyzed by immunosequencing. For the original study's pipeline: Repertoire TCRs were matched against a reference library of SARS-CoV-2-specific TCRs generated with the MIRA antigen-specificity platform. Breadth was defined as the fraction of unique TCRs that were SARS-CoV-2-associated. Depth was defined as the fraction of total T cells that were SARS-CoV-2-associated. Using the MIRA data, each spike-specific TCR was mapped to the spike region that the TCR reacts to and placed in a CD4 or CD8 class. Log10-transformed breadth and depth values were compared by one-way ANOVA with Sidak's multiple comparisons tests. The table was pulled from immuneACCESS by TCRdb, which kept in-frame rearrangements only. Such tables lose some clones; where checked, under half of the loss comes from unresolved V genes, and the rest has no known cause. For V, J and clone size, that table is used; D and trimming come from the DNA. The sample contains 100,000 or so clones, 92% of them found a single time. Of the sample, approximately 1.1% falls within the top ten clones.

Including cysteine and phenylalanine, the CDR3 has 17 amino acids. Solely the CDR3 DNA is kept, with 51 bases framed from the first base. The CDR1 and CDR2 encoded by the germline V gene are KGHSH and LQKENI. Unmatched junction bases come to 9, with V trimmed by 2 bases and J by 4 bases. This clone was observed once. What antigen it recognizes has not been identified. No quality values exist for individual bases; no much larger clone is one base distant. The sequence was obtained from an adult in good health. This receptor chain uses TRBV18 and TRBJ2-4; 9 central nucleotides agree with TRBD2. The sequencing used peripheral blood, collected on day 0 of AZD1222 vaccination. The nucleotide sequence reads TGTGCCAGCTCACCAAGGACTCTAGCGGGGTTAAAAAACATTCAGTACTTC. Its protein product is CASSPRTLAGLKNIQYF.